Shown below are 21 T cell receptor beta chains from a single sample sequenced in a study of T cells after yellow fever vaccination. MiXCR, applied by TCRdb to the 5' RACE reads, yields one record per CDR3 protein. In the table there are just over 300,000 distinct CDR3 sequences, roughly 4% of which are singletons. This sample comprised PBMCs, obtained on the day of the yellow fever booster vaccination. All receptors come from a man aged 18 to 30 who received the YFV17D yellow fever vaccine.

This clonotype was seen once. The chain recombines TRBV5-5 with TRBJ1-6; TRBD1 might be the D (6 bases). V was cut by 3 bases and J by 8 bases, with 12 bases left in between. Germline V gives CDR1 SGHKS, CDR2 YYEKEE (reference sequence). CDR3 length: 14 residues. This chain's CDR3 is CASSSAQGDSPLHF. CDR3 sequence (DNA): TGTGCCAGCAGCTCAGCACAGGGTGATTCACCCCTCCACTTT.

There are a few counts of this clonotype. This sequence joins TRBV14 and TRBJ1-2, with TRBD1 matching 10 bases. The V segment lost 4 bases and the J segment 2 bases; nucleotides outside the gene matches: 4. Per the germline V gene, CDR1 is SGHDN and CDR2 is FVKESK. The CDR3 is 15 amino acids. This CDR3 reads CASSPRTGGNYGYTF. The CDR3 DNA follows: TGTGCCAGCAGCCCCAGGACAGGGGGAAACTATGGCTACACCTTC.

This clonotype was counted between two and nine times. This chain connects TRBV6-1 to TRBJ1-1, with unresolved D. Germline V gene sequence: CDR1 MNHNS, CDR2 SASEGT. The length of the CDR3 is 15 residues. With 4 bases removed from V and 6 bases from J, the gap between germline ends came to 18 bases. The CDR3 region is CASSVSQPSFSEAFF. The CDR3 DNA follows: TGTGCCAGCAGTGTTAGCCAGCCGTCTTTCTCTGAAGCTTTCTTT.

V gene TRBV20-1 combines with J gene TRBJ2-5; possible D gene TRBD2, 6 bases. Germline loops: CDR1 DFQATT, CDR2 SNEGSKA (reference sequence). The V end lost 2 bases, the J end lost 4 bases, and 8 bases lay between the germline ends. The CDR3 has 12 amino acids. The CDR3 spells CSARQGLETQYF. CDR3 in DNA: TGCAGTGCTAGACAGGGACTAGAGACCCAGTACTTC.

The chain has TRBV4-1 and TRBJ1-5; D uncertain. The CDR3 spans 13 residues. Germline V gene sequence: CDR1 MGHRA, CDR2 YSYEKL. V dropped 4 bases and J dropped 7 bases, with 11 bases sitting between them. CDR3 nucleotide sequence: TGCGCCAGCAGCCTGGACGCGCGGCAGCCCCAGCATTTT. Its protein is CASSLDARQPQHF.

This clonotype has more than one count but fewer than ten. The J gene is TRBJ2-3, the V gene TRBV5-1; TRBD2 is a possible D gene (6 bases). Germline CDR1 and CDR2: SGHRS and YFSETQ. Deletions cut 6 bases from V and 6 bases from J, with 14 bases between. The CDR3 is made up of 13 amino acids. CDR3: CASKRAGGDTQYF. In DNA, the CDR3 is TGCGCCAGCAAGCGGGCAGGCGGGGATACGCAGTATTTT.

The table lists this clonotype with many counts. CDR3 loop: CASSLERGPYGYTF. As DNA, the CDR3 is TGCGCCAGCAGCTTGGAAAGGGGCCCCTATGGCTACACCTTC. The chain joins TRBV5-1 to TRBJ1-2; tentative D call: TRBD1 (5 bases). The CDR3 extends over 14 amino acids. The V end lost 0 bases, the J end lost 4 bases, and 10 bases lay between the germline ends. Germline CDR1 SGHRS, CDR2 YFSETQ.

This clonotype was counted at least ten times. The V call is TRBV14, the J call TRBJ2-3; 8 bases are shared with TRBD2. J lost 2 bases, V lost 5 bases, and 3 bases had no gene match. The CDR3 extends over 14 amino acids. Germline-derived CDR1 and CDR2 are SGHDN and FVKESK. Here the CDR3 DNA reads TGTGCCAGCAGCGGCGGGGGGCACACAGATACGCAGTATTTT. Translation gives CASSGGGHTDTQYF.

The V gene is TRBV13, the J gene TRBJ2-3; D is ambiguous. Looked up from germline, CDR1 is PRHDT and CDR2 is FYEKMQ (reference sequence). The CDR3 sequence is 14 residues long. The ends were cut back, 4 bases at V and 1 base at J, with 9 bases in the middle. CDR3 in DNA: TGTGCCAGCAGCTCCGCCCCAGGCACAGATACGCAGTATTTT. Its translation is CASSSAPGTDTQYF.

This chain uses TRBV24-1 with TRBJ2-5; TRBD2 aligns across 11 bases. CDR3 length equals 16 residues. Germline V gives CDR1 KGHDR, CDR2 SFDVKD. After removal of 8 bases from V and 2 bases from J, the junction contained 9 bases not matched to a gene. CDR3 bases: TGTGCCACCAAGGGGGCTAGCGGGGGGCCACAAGAGACCCAGTACTTC. Translating gives CATKGASGGPQETQYF.

V and J are TRBV5-1 and TRBJ2-7; possible D gene TRBD2, 5 bases. Trimming pared 1 base from V and 3 bases from J, leaving 11 bases between. Germline CDR1 reads SGHRS; CDR2 reads YFSETQ. The length of the CDR3 is 14 residues. The CDR3 loop reads CASSLRGIRYEQYF. The CDR3 DNA follows: TGCGCCAGCAGCTTGAGAGGGATCCGCTACGAGCAGTACTTC.

This clonotype was found a few times. The chain combines TRBV7-7 with TRBJ2-7; weak D call: TRBD1 (6 bases). The CDR3 runs to 14 residues. In germline, CDR1 is SSHAT, CDR2 FNYEAQ (reference sequence). The CDR3 DNA follows: TGTGCTAGCAGTCTTACCGGGACACCCTACGAGCAGTACGTC. Translated, it gives CASSLTGTPYEQYV.

This clonotype has a count of ten or more. This chain connects TRBV20-1 to TRBJ2-1; 10 nucleotides agree with TRBD1. The germline V gene has CDR1 DFQATT and CDR2 SNEGSKA (reference sequence). With V trimmed by 6 bases and J by 1 base, 15 bases remained unmatched. CDR3 length: 18 residues. CDR3 bases: TGCAGTGCCCACTCGGGACAGGGGCCGGGGGTTTCCTACAATGAGCAGTTCTTC. Translating it yields CSAHSGQGPGVSYNEQFF.

This clonotype has more than one count but fewer than ten. This chain connects TRBV5-6 to TRBJ2-7; D gene unclear. This CDR3 is built from 13 residues. V lost 4 bases to trimming and J lost 2 bases, with 10 bases between them. CDR1 SGHDT and CDR2 YYEEEE come from the germline V gene. The CDR3 DNA follows: TGTGCCAGCAGCGTCCCAACAACCTACGAGCAGTACTTC. Translating gives CASSVPTTYEQYF. The entire variable domain, with the rest obtained from reference TRBV5-6 and TRBJ2-7, is as follows: DAGVTQSPTHLIKTRGQQVTLRCSPKSGHDTVSWYQQALGQGPQFIFQYYEEEERQRGNFPDRFSGHQFPNYSSELNVNALLLGDSALYLCASSVPTTYEQYFGPGTRLTVT.

In its sample, this clonotype was seen many times. The junction does not match germline at one end; this may be a read error. DNA of the CDR3: TGTGCTAGCAGCTCAGACAGGGGCCGGGAGCAGTTCTTC. Translating gives CASSSDRGREQFF. V and J are TRBV7-7 and TRBJ2-1, with 8 positions matching TRBD1. Per the germline V gene, CDR1 is SSHAT and CDR2 is FNYEAQ (reference sequence). The CDR3 has 13 residues.

This clonotype occurred many times. The chain carries TRBV7-9 and TRBJ2-3; no definite D call. The CDR3 totals 15 residues. The germline V and J ends were trimmed by 5 bases and 2 bases, with 14 bases remaining between them. CDR1 and CDR2 from the germline V gene are SEHNR and FQNEAQ (reference sequence). The CDR3 nucleotides are TGTGCCAGCAGCCCCCCCGCGGCTTACACAGATACGCAGTATTTT. Amino acids: CASSPPAAYTDTQYF.

This clonotype was recorded at least ten times. The chain is built from TRBV5-5 and TRBJ1-6; TRBD1 might be the D (6 bases). V was clipped by 4 bases and J by 10 bases, with 15 bases between them. The CDR3 has 14 amino acids. Germline lookup yields CDR1 SGHKS and CDR2 YYEKEE (reference sequence). CDR3 sequence reads: CASSRPTGRSPLHF. The CDR3 DNA is TGTGCCAGCAGCCGACCGACAGGTCGCTCACCCCTCCACTTT.

This clonotype was seen repeatedly, ten times or more. The J gene is TRBJ1-6, the V gene TRBV6-2 or TRBV6-3, with 9 nucleotides matching TRBD1. With 4 bases clipped from V and 8 bases from J, the junction kept 3 bases outside the gene matches. The CDR3 runs to 14 residues. CDR1 and CDR2 (germline): MNHEY, SVGEGT. CDR3 loop: CASSSWDRDSPLHF. The CDR3 DNA follows: TGTGCCAGCAGTTCCTGGGACAGGGATTCACCCCTCCACTTT.

The chain employs TRBV3-1 and TRBJ2-5, with TRBD1 as a possible D gene (6 bases). This CDR3 contains 15 residues. V was shortened by 1 base and J by 5 bases, with 14 bases between the two germline ends. Germline CDR1 and CDR2: LGHDT and YNNKEL (reference sequence). CDR3 coding DNA: TGTGCCAGCAGCCAAGTTACAGGGCCCGCTGAGACCCAGTACTTC. Its protein is CASSQVTGPAETQYF.

This clonotype showed up many times. The chain uses TRBV4-1 and TRBJ1-5, with D perhaps TRBD1 (6 bases). The CDR3 is made up of 14 amino acids. V shed 1 base and J shed 6 bases, with 10 bases lying between them. Germline values: CDR1 MGHRA, CDR2 YSYEKL. The CDR3 coding sequence is TGCGCCAGCAGCCAAGGAACAGGGAGTCAGCCCCAGCATTTT. Protein: CASSQGTGSQPQHF.

The gene calls are TRBV20-1 and TRBJ2-3; TRBD2 matches at 9 bases. Germline lookup yields CDR1 DFQATT and CDR2 SNEGSKA (reference sequence). The V gene end was trimmed by 0 bases and the J gene end by 2 bases; junction bases not matched to a gene: 6. This CDR3 comprises 16 residues. DNA for the CDR3: TGCAGTGCTAGAGAATGGCGGGGGGGGAACACAGATACGCAGTATTTT. This translates into CSAREWRGGNTDTQYF.